This T cell receptor (beta chain) is from a study of blood T cells in healthy people across ages. CDR3 length: 15 residues. Germline V gene sequence: CDR1 SGHRS, CDR2 YFSETQ. Combining a sample-barcoded 5' primer with a J-beta primer mix, a second PCR ran for 7 to 11 cycles. Using its own MiXCR run on the 5' RACE reads, TCRdb lists one record per CDR3 protein. This sample has roughly 1 million distinct CDR3 sequences, with approximately 25% found just once. Findings of the study overall: Measured against age, TCR beta diversity per million T cells decreased in a roughly linear manner.

About this clonotype: Its antigen is still unknown.

All donors came from Russia, were Caucasian and healthy, and spanned ages about 6 to 90. Separately, the same data were catalogued under a study of T cells of mothers and their children.

Specimen: blood. This chain uses TRBV5-1 with TRBJ2-5; maybe TRBD2 (5 bases). The end of the DNA fits TRBJ2-1 better, so the J call may be wrong. This TCR came from a girl aged 2 to 9 in good health. The CDR3 DNA reads as TGCGCCAGCAGCCCGGACTCCGTTCATTTCAATGAGCAGTTCTTC. This codes for CASSPDSVHFNEQFF.